A selection of T cell receptor beta chains follows, all from one sample in a study of blood T cell repertoires in COVID-19. TCRdb's table, derived via immunoSEQ multiplex PCR, lists solely in-frame clones and lacks some. The sample yields about 120,000 clones, 65% to 90% seen once. The sample was peripheral blood. These receptors all stem from an elderly man with acute or convalescent COVID-19. The CDR3 runs from the conserved cysteine through the conserved F or W. D genes are given only for firm matches. Clone size appears in some rows only: once, few, many, or a class for an expanded clone.

v_call	d_call	j_call	clone_size	cdr3_nt	cdr3_aa
TRBV29-1	.	TRBJ1-2	.	TGCAGCGTAGCTCCGACCGGGACAAAATCGGGCTACACCTTC	CSVAPTGTKSGYTF
TRBV12-3/TRBV12-4	.	TRBJ1-1	.	TGTGCCAGCACCACGGGGGGGACTGAAGCTTTCTTT	CASTTGGTEAFF
TRBV5-1	.	TRBJ1-2	.	TGCGCCAGCAGCTTGGAAGGAGGTGGCTATGGCTACACCTTC	CASSLEGGGYGYTF
TRBV15	.	TRBJ2-3	once	TGTGCCACCAGCCCCGGCTCCCTCGGGGCAGATACGCAGTATTTT	CATSPGSLGADTQYF
TRBV11-2	TRBD1	TRBJ1-1	.	TGTGCCAGCAGCTTAAGAATTCAACAGGGGGGCACTGAAGCTTTCTTT	CASSLRIQQGGTEAFF
TRBV5-8	.	TRBJ1-6	once	TGTGCCAGCAGCTTGGGAGAGGACCCAGGGGTCCACTTT	CASSLGEDPGVHF
TRBV11-2	.	TRBJ2-7	.	TGTGCCAGCAGCACACAGGGCTACGAGCAGTACTTC	CASSTQGYEQYF
TRBV3-1/TRBV3-2	TRBD2	TRBJ2-1	.	TGTGCCAGCAGCCAAGATGCGGGAGTAATTTCCCCCTACAATGAGCAGTTCTTC	CASSQDAGVISPYNEQFF
TRBV4-1	TRBD1	TRBJ1-1	few	TGCGCCAGCAGCCAGTTCCAAGGGGGCGACACTGAAGCTTTCTTT	CASSQFQGGDTEAFF
TRBV7-9	.	TRBJ2-3	.	TGTGCCAGCATTCCTCTAGGTGACACGCAGTATTTT	CASIPLGDTQYF
TRBV5-4	TRBD1	TRBJ1-2	.	TGTGCCAGCAGCTTGGCCACCGGGACAGTATATGGCTACACCTTC	CASSLATGTVYGYTF
TRBV3-1/TRBV3-2	TRBD1	TRBJ2-3	.	TGTGCCAGCAGCCAACCGACAGGGCCAGATACGCAGTATTTT	CASSQPTGPDTQYF
TRBV5-6	TRBD1	TRBJ1-3	.	TGTGCCAGCAGCGAGGGACAGGGTGGTGGAAACACCATATATTTT	CASSEGQGGGNTIYF
TRBV7-9	TRBD1	TRBJ1-1	.	TGTGCCAGCAGCCGGGACAGGGGGAGCACTGAAGCTTTCTTT	CASSRDRGSTEAFF
TRBV7-2	TRBD2	TRBJ2-3	.	TGTGCCAGCAGCTTACAGCAGGGAGGGGATACGCAGTATTTT	CASSLQQGGDTQYF
TRBV12-5	.	TRBJ1-1	.	TGTGCTAGTGGCAGCTCTACAGGGCGGTCGAGCACTGAAGCTTTCTTT	CASGSSTGRSSTEAFF
TRBV10-3	.	TRBJ1-1	.	TGTGCCATCAGTGACTCAGGGGAGGGGTACACTGAAGCTTTCTTT	CAISDSGEGYTEAFF
TRBV6-6	TRBD2	TRBJ2-7	.	TGTGCCAGCAGTCCAAGAACTCTGATAGCGGGGCCCTACGAGCAGTACTTC	CASSPRTLIAGPYEQYF
TRBV11-3	TRBD2	TRBJ2-1	.	TGTGCCAGCAGCCGATCTAGCGGGCTCAATGAGCAGTTCTTC	CASSRSSGLNEQFF
TRBV5-5	.	TRBJ1-6	.	TGTGCCAGCAGCTTGACCCCTATCTTCTCCTATAATTCACCCCTCCACTTT	CASSLTPIFSYNSPLHF
TRBV19	.	TRBJ1-2	.	TGTGCCAGTAGTATAGTCCCGGACAGCGTCTACTATGGCTACACCTTC	CASSIVPDSVYYGYTF
TRBV6-5	TRBD1	TRBJ2-7	.	TGTGCCAGCAGTTACTCAAGGGACAGGTCCTACGAGCAGTACTTC	CASSYSRDRSYEQYF
TRBV5-8	.	TRBJ1-6	.	TGTGCCAGCAGCCTGGGGCGGTCGAATTCACCCCTCCACTTT	CASSLGRSNSPLHF
TRBV10-1	TRBD1	TRBJ2-7	.	TGCGCCAGCAGTAATACCGGGACAGCGGCTGGGGGCGAGCAGTACTTC	CASSNTGTAAGGEQYF
TRBV5-1	TRBD1	TRBJ2-5	.	TGCGCCAGCAAGGAAAGTGGGGACAGGGCGGGAGAGACCCAGTACTTC	CASKESGDRAGETQYF
TRBV5-1	TRBD1	TRBJ1-2	.	TGCGCCAGCAGCTTGAGGGACAGCCTATATGGCTACACCTTC	CASSLRDSLYGYTF
TRBV4-2	.	TRBJ2-1	.	TGTGCCAGCAGCCAAGACCTAGCATCGTACAATGAGCAGTTCTTC	CASSQDLASYNEQFF
TRBV27	TRBD2	TRBJ2-2	.	TGTGCCAGCAGTCGGTTAGCGGGGGGGACCGGGGAGCTGTTTTTT	CASSRLAGGTGELFF
TRBV5-4	TRBD1	TRBJ2-1	.	TGTGCCAGCAGCCCTGGACAGGGGGCATTCAATGAGCAGTTCTTC	CASSPGQGAFNEQFF
TRBV14	.	TRBJ1-6	.	TGTGCCAGCAGCCAAGAGACATATAATTCACCCCTCCACTTT	CASSQETYNSPLHF
TRBV9	TRBD1	TRBJ1-2	.	TGTGCCAGCAGCTCATCTTGGGACAGAGCTAACTATGGCTACACCTTC	CASSSSWDRANYGYTF
TRBV6-5	.	TRBJ2-3	once	TGTGCCAGCAGGTCGGGACATTCCACAGATACGCAGTATTTT	CASRSGHSTDTQYF
TRBV12-3/TRBV12-4	.	TRBJ2-5	.	TGTGCCAGCAGCTTTATTCAGACCCAGTACTTC	CASSFIQTQYF
TRBV5-6	TRBD1	TRBJ1-2	.	TGTGCCAGCAGCTGGGGACAGGGGGCTTATGGCTACACCTTC	CASSWGQGAYGYTF
TRBV5-8	.	TRBJ1-6	few	TGTGCCAGCAGCCTAGATCGTGGCAGGGCCAATTCACCCCTCCACTTT	CASSLDRGRANSPLHF
TRBV27	.	TRBJ1-2	.	TGTGCCAGCAGTTCCTCGAGTGGCTACACCTTC	CASSSSSGYTF
TRBV28	.	TRBJ1-1	.	TGTGCCAGCAGGGTACAGGGGAACACTGAAGCTTTCTTT	CASRVQGNTEAFF
TRBV28	TRBD2	TRBJ2-1	.	TGTGCCAGCAGTTTATCCGGGAGGGGGAATGAGCAGTTCTTC	CASSLSGRGNEQFF
TRBV15	TRBD2	TRBJ2-1	.	TGTGCCACCAGCACTGGACTAGCGTCCCATGAGCAGTTCTTC	CATSTGLASHEQFF
TRBV28	.	TRBJ2-2	.	TGTGCCAGCACGGGGGAAGTGTACACCGGGGAGCTGTTTTTT	CASTGEVYTGELFF
TRBV3-1/TRBV3-2	.	TRBJ1-3	once	TGTGCCAGCAGCCAAGGGGGACAAAACACCATATATTTT	CASSQGGQNTIYF
TRBV27	TRBD1	TRBJ2-7	.	TGTGCCAGCAGTTTAAACAGGGGGTACGAGCAGTACTTC	CASSLNRGYEQYF
TRBV4-1	.	TRBJ1-1	.	TGCGCCAGCAGCCCTAGTACAGGCCAACTACTGAACACTGAAGCTTTCTTT	CASSPSTGQLLNTEAFF